This TCR beta chain was recovered during a study of human T cells and chemical hapten exposure. Study as a whole: The patients were mostly female; they had alopecia areata, totalis or universalis.

The CDR3 length is 13 residues. The ends were cut back, 2 bases at V and 4 bases at J, with 7 bases in the middle. Germline V CDR1 and CDR2: MNHEY, SVGAGI. The study used a library that attached unique molecular identifiers to individual cDNA molecules. TCRdb reanalysed the RACE reads using MiXCR and keeps one entry per CDR3 protein. The sample yields 300,000 to 450,000 distinct CDR3 sequences, approximately 5.8% seen once. This clonotype was seen ten or more times. The time point denotes: pre-sensitization, week 0. Treatment meaning: therapeutic diphenylcyclopropenone sensitization with weekly scalp DPC.

J is TRBJ2-3 and V is TRBV6-5, with D tentatively TRBD1 (6 bases). This clonotype was sampled from a woman in her late teens or twenties with alopecia areata. Some clones in this sample may be carry-over from other donors' samples. The material sequenced was whole blood, taken in connection with sensitization to the hapten diphenylcyclopropenone (DPC). CDR3 nucleotides: TGTGCCAGCAGTTACCCAGGGGCAGATACGCAGTATTTT. Its translation: CASSYPGADTQYF.